Presented here are 14 T cell receptor beta chains from one specimen sequenced in a study of blood T cell repertoires in COVID-19. Only in-frame clones appear in the TCRdb table, and some are missing; sequencing was by immunoSEQ multiplex PCR. The sample shows around 250,000 clones, 86% of them seen only once. Sequenced input: peripheral blood. Receptor source: a man aged 35-49 years with active or convalescent COVID-19.

As concerns this clone: Other DNA sequences from this sample encode an identical CDR3 as well. The chain uses TRBV5-1 and TRBJ1-1; D is unclear. V was shortened by 0 bases and J by 4 bases, with 7 bases between the two germline ends. The CDR3 spans 13 residues. Germline V gives CDR1 SGHRS, CDR2 YFSETQ. The CDR3 DNA is TGCGCCAGCAGCTTGGGGGAGGGCACTGAAGCTTTCTTT. Encoded protein: CASSLGEGTEAFF.

This chain uses TRBV11-3 with TRBJ1-2; D uncertain. In germline, CDR1 is SGHNT, CDR2 YENEEA. The ends were cut back, 3 bases at V and 3 bases at J, with 8 bases in the middle. The CDR3 totals 13 residues. The DNA of the CDR3 is TGTGCCAGCAGCTTCCGGGGTCACTATGGCTACACCTTC. Translation gives CASSFRGHYGYTF.

This clone was seen a single time. The chain joins TRBV4-1 to TRBJ2-1; TRBD2 matches at 12 bases. This CDR3 spans 15 amino acids. CDR1 and CDR2 from the germline V gene are MGHRA and YSYEKL. The trim removed 4 bases at V and 4 bases at J, leaving 2 bases unmatched. CDR3 sequence reads: CASSRTSGAYNEQFF. The CDR3 DNA is TGCGCCAGCAGCCGGACTAGCGGGGCATACAATGAGCAGTTCTTC.

V is TRBV30 and J is TRBJ1-2; TRBD1 agrees at 7 bases. Trimming cost V 2 bases and J 0 bases; bases outside gene matches: 6. This CDR3 comprises 15 residues. In germline, CDR1 is GTSNPN, CDR2 SVGIG (reference sequence). The CDR3: CAWSHSGTANYGYTF. The DNA of the CDR3 is TGTGCCTGGAGTCATTCCGGGACAGCTAACTATGGCTACACCTTC.

CDR3 coding DNA: TGTGCCAGCAGCCAGCGGAGGACAGGGGTCGCTGGAAACACCATATATTTT. It yields the protein CASSQRRTGVAGNTIYF. The chain carries TRBV3-1 (or the pseudogene TRBV3-2) and TRBJ1-3, with 9 bases aligning to TRBD1. The CDR3 extends over 17 amino acids. CDR1 is LGHDT, CDR2 YNNKEL, per germline (reference sequence). The J segment lost 2 bases and the V segment lost 3 bases, leaving 8 bases of the junction unmatched.

The V call is TRBV6-6, the J call TRBJ1-2, with 7 positions matching TRBD1. V dropped 5 bases and J dropped 5; count of bases not matched to a gene: 8. CDR1 is MNHNY, CDR2 SVGAGI, per germline (reference sequence). The CDR3 is made up of 14 amino acids. The CDR3 reads CASSPTGDSYGYTF. The CDR3 region has the DNA TGTGCCAGCAGTCCTACAGGGGATTCGTATGGCTACACCTTC.

The V call is TRBV28, the J call TRBJ2-7; 7 bases are shared with TRBD1. The CDR3 is 14 amino acids. The V and J ends lost 6 bases and 1 base, in that order; junction bases with no gene match: 6. Germline V CDR1 and CDR2: MDHEN, SYDVKM. In nucleotides, the CDR3 is TGTGCCAGCAGAAGGCAGGGGGATTCCTACGAGCAGTACTTC. It codes for CASRRQGDSYEQYF.

This sequence joins TRBV7-6 and TRBJ2-5; the D gene is possibly TRBD1 (5 bases). Trimming removed 1 base at V and 2 bases at J, with 11 bases between. Germline CDR1 SGHVS, CDR2 FNYEAQ. The CDR3 has 15 residues. CDR3 in amino acids: CASSLGGHPQETQYF. CDR3 DNA: TGTGCCAGCAGCTTAGGTGGACACCCACAAGAGACCCAGTACTTC.

The chain is built from TRBV7-9 and TRBJ1-3, with TRBD1 matching over 7 bases. V gave up 5 bases and J gave up 0 bases; unmatched junction bases: 4. This CDR3 is 15 amino acids long. Germline CDR1 is SEHNR and CDR2 is FQNEAQ (reference sequence). The CDR3 loop is CASSPGTASGNTIYF. The CDR3 nucleotides read TGTGCCAGCAGCCCGGGGACAGCCTCTGGAAACACCATATATTTT.

The rearrangement uses TRBV6-5 and TRBJ2-1; possible D gene TRBD2, 7 bases. The V end was cut by 10 bases, the J end by 1 base, with 14 bases between. From germline, CDR1 is MNHEY and CDR2 SVGAGI. The CDR3 spans 14 residues. This CDR3 reads CAIGGGASYNEQFF. The CDR3 region has the DNA TGTGCCATAGGGGGGGGCGCGTCCTACAATGAGCAGTTCTTC.

This sequence joins TRBV11-3 and TRBJ2-5; TRBD2 aligns across 16 bases. From germline, CDR1 is SGHNT and CDR2 YENEEA. V shed 5 bases, J shed 0 bases, and the junction held 9 bases outside the gene matches. This CDR3 has 19 amino acids. CDR3 in DNA: TGTGCCAGCAGCCCTTCCGGGACTAGCGGGAGGGTATACCAAGAGACCCAGTACTTC. Translated, it gives CASSPSGTSGRVYQETQYF.

This chain joins TRBV27 and TRBJ2-7, with a tentative D call TRBD1 (6 bases). V was shortened by 6 bases and J by 5 bases, with 20 bases between the two germline ends. Germline loops: CDR1 MNHEY, CDR2 SMNVEV (reference sequence). This CDR3 is built from 15 residues. The CDR3 here is CASRPGQSPLHEQYF. The CDR3 region has the DNA TGTGCCAGCAGACCTGGACAGTCCCCCCTCCACGAGCAGTACTTC.

Notes on this clone: The junction does not match germline at one end; this may be a read error. V gene TRBV7-7 combines with J gene TRBJ2-3; tentative D call: TRBD1 (6 bases). Per the germline V gene, CDR1 is SSHAT and CDR2 is FNYEAQ (reference sequence). The CDR3 spans 15 residues. The CDR3 DNA follows: TGTGCTAGCAGCTCCGCAGGGGCCTTATCAGATACGCAGTATTTT. Its protein is CASSSAGALSDTQYF.

The chain joins TRBV11-1 to TRBJ2-3; 7 bases align to TRBD1. This CDR3 contains 15 residues. V was pared by 5 bases and J by 1 base, with 6 bases of the junction left unmatched. Germline V CDR1 and CDR2: SGHAT, FQDESV (reference sequence). CDR3 sequence: CASSIRQGRTDTQYF. CDR3 DNA sequence: TGTGCCAGCAGCATTCGACAGGGTCGCACAGATACGCAGTATTTT.